Listed here are 32 T cell receptor beta chains from one sample, sequenced in a study of blood T cell repertoires in COVID-19 (dated by TCRdb to 2018 to 2021). Preparation of the library involved the immunoSEQ multiplex PCR assay. TCRdb provides this immuneACCESS table in a form limited to in-frame rearrangements. Some clones are lacking; in checked studies, under half of them reflect an unresolved V gene, and why the rest are absent is not known. In all, the sample holds nearly 200,000 clones, and roughly 80% of those were seen once. The ten largest make up roughly a fifth of the sample. The sample consisted of peripheral blood. The receptors come from a human donor in a cohort sampled during active COVID-19.

The chain couples TRBV28 to TRBJ2-3; 9 bases are a match to TRBD2. Trimming at V came to 2 bases and at J to 4 bases, leaving 4 bases not matched to a gene. Per germline, CDR1 MDHEN and CDR2 SYDVKM. CDR3 size: 15 residues. The CDR3 sequence: CASSLAGGPADTQYF. Written as DNA, the CDR3 is TGTGCCAGCAGTTTAGCGGGAGGGCCGGCAGATACGCAGTATTTT.

This chain joins TRBV11-2 and TRBJ2-1; tentative D call: TRBD1 (6 bases). This CDR3 comprises 16 residues. The germline V gene has CDR1 SGHAT and CDR2 FQNNGV. Trimming took off 1 base at V and 9 bases at J, with 19 bases between the two ends. CDR3 coding DNA: TGTGCCAGCAGCTTAGTGGTACAGGGTGGTTCTGGTGAGCAGTTCTTC. As protein: CASSLVVQGGSGEQFF. Using reference TRBV11-2 and TRBJ2-1 for the parts outside the CDR3, the full variable domain is EAGVAQSPRYKIIEKRQSVAFWCNPISGHATLYWYQQILGQGPKLLIQFQNNGVVDDSQLPKDRFSAERLKGVDSTLKIQPAKLEDSAVYLCASSLVVQGGSGEQFFGPGTRLTVL.

The V and J genes are TRBV5-1 and TRBJ1-2; D uncertain. V was pared by 0 bases and J by 4 bases, with 7 bases between. This CDR3 is 13 amino acids long. Germline assignment: CDR1 SGHRS and CDR2 YFSETQ. CDR3 protein: CASSLDSGYGYTF. The CDR3 DNA reads TGCGCCAGCAGCTTGGATTCGGGCTATGGCTACACCTTC.

This sequence joins TRBV2 and TRBJ2-7; D not certain. This CDR3 has 11 residues. V dropped 5 bases and J dropped 1 base, with 3 bases sitting between them. Per the germline V gene, CDR1 is SNHLY and CDR2 is FYNNEI. The CDR3 sequence is CASSPSYEQYF. For the CDR3, the DNA is TGTGCCAGCAGTCCTTCCTACGAGCAGTACTTC.

The rearrangement uses TRBV5-5 and TRBJ1-4, with D possibly matching TRBD1 (6 bases). Germline CDR1 reads SGHKS; CDR2 reads YYEKEE (reference sequence). V lost 2 bases, J lost 8 bases, and 10 bases lay in between. This CDR3 has 13 residues. CDR3 coding DNA: TGTGCCAGCAGCTTTACAGGGAGCGAAAAACTGTTTTTT. It is translated as CASSFTGSEKLFF.

This chain uses TRBV4-2 with TRBJ2-2; 10 bases are shared with TRBD2. The CDR3 is 15 residues long. Germline trimming cut 4 bases from V and 1 base from J; bases unmatched to any gene: 0. Germline CDR1 and CDR2: LGHNA and YNFKEQ. The CDR3 region has the DNA TGTGCCAGCAGCCTAGCGGGGGGGAACACCGGGGAGCTGTTTTTT. Translated: CASSLAGGNTGELFF.

The chain links TRBV5-1 to TRBJ1-6; a possible D gene is TRBD1 (5 bases). The CDR3 extends over 13 amino acids. V was cut by 6 bases and J by 8 bases, with 12 bases left in between. CDR1 and CDR2 from the germline V gene are SGHRS and YFSETQ. CDR3 DNA: TGCGCCAGCAAGGTCTGGGGGGATTCACCCCTCCACTTT. As protein: CASKVWGDSPLHF.

This sequence joins TRBV24-1 and TRBJ2-3, with 9 bases lining up with TRBD1. The CDR3 runs 13 residues. J was trimmed by 5 bases and V by 8 bases; bases with no gene match: 4. Germline CDR1 reads KGHDR; CDR2 reads SFDVKD. This CDR3 is CATTGQGRDTQYF. The CDR3 bases are TGTGCCACCACCGGACAGGGGCGAGATACGCAGTATTTT.

The chain carries TRBV21-1 and TRBJ2-7; the table's D call TRBD1 went unverified against the DNA. TRBV21-1 is a pseudogene. CDR3 length: 20 amino acids. DNA for the CDR3: TGTGCCAGCAGCAACCGAACTACCTTTGTGGTGGACAAGAGTCGCTACGAGCAGTACTTC. It specifies CASSNRTTFVVDKSRYEQYF.

The chain joins TRBV14 to TRBJ2-5; 12 bases line up with TRBD1. Per germline, CDR1 SGHDN and CDR2 FVKESK. The ends lost 4 bases at V and 5 bases at J; junction bases unmatched: 8. The CDR3 is made up of 16 amino acids. The CDR3 here is CASSLTRDRGLETQYF. As DNA, the CDR3 is TGTGCCAGCAGCCTTACCCGGGACAGGGGGCTGGAGACCCAGTACTTC.

The J gene is TRBJ1-6, the V gene TRBV2; D gene ambiguous. The CDR3 runs 13 residues. Germline CDR1 and CDR2: SNHLY and FYNNEI. Trimming pared 1 base from V and 7 bases from J, leaving 5 bases between. CDR3 region: CASSEGVNSPLHF. Here the CDR3 DNA reads TGTGCCAGCAGTGAAGGCGTAAATTCACCCCTCCACTTT.

This clone has just one count. The chain combines TRBV27 with TRBJ1-2; weak D call: TRBD1 (5 bases). CDR1 and CDR2 from the germline V gene are MNHEY and SMNVEV (reference sequence). V lost 3 bases to trimming and J lost 8 bases, with 19 bases between them. The CDR3 consists of 15 residues. CDR3 sequence reads: CASSLQQGNPMGYTF. CDR3 sequence (DNA): TGTGCCAGCAGTTTGCAGCAGGGAAACCCTATGGGCTACACCTTC.

The chain employs TRBV2 and TRBJ2-1, with 10 bases that match TRBD2. Germline loops: CDR1 SNHLY, CDR2 FYNNEI. The length of the CDR3 is 14 residues. The V and J ends lost 9 bases and 7 bases, in that order; junction bases with no gene match: 9. CDR3 residues: CASCLAGVRNEQFF. CDR3 nucleotide sequence: TGTGCCAGTTGTCTAGCGGGAGTTCGTAATGAGCAGTTCTTC.

The chain has TRBV19 and TRBJ1-4; perhaps TRBD1 as D (6 bases). V was shortened by 6 bases and J by 3 bases, with 8 bases between the two germline ends. This CDR3 contains 13 residues. CDR1 LNHDA and CDR2 SQIVND come from the germline V gene (reference sequence). The CDR3 sequence is CASSRGANEKLFF. The CDR3 DNA reads as TGTGCCAGTAGCAGGGGAGCTAATGAAAAACTGTTTTTT.

The J gene is TRBJ1-1, the V gene TRBV2; possible D gene TRBD1, 5 bases. The CDR3 sequence is 14 residues long. The germline V gene encodes CDR1 SNHLY and CDR2 FYNNEI. V lost 8 bases and J 1 base, leaving 14 bases between the germline ends. The CDR3 DNA reads TGTGCCAGCCGCCTCAGGGAGGGGAACACTGAAGCTTTCTTT. This codes for CASRLREGNTEAFF.

The chain uses TRBV27 and TRBJ1-1, with D unresolved. CDR3 size: 15 residues. Trimming stripped 1 base from V and 1 base from J, with 10 bases between. Germline V lookup: CDR1 MNHEY, CDR2 SMNVEV (reference sequence). In nucleotides, the CDR3 is TGTGCCAGCAGTTTATTCCCGGGAGCGAACACTGAAGCTTTCTTT. Protein sequence: CASSLFPGANTEAFF.

V usage is TRBV5-1 and J usage is TRBJ2-1; D possibly corresponds to TRBD2 (5 bases). Trimming took 4 bases from V and 4 from J, leaving 18 bases between them. The CDR3 loop spans 16 amino acids. Germline CDR1 SGHRS, CDR2 YFSETQ. Here the CDR3 reads CASSPGSGPNYNEQFF. The CDR3 bases are TGCGCCAGCAGCCCGGGGAGCGGACCGAATTACAATGAGCAGTTCTTC.

V and J are TRBV5-1 and TRBJ2-7; D may be TRBD2 (5 bases). The CDR3 runs 14 residues. V lost 6 bases and J lost 3, with 16 bases in between. CDR1 is SGHRS, CDR2 YFSETQ, per germline. CDR3 sequence: CASKPPGSIYEQYF. The CDR3 DNA reads as TGCGCCAGCAAACCCCCGGGGAGTATCTACGAGCAGTACTTC.

The genes are TRBV13 and TRBJ2-3; D not resolved. Trimming pared 1 base from V and 4 bases from J, leaving 9 bases between. Germline values: CDR1 PRHDT, CDR2 FYEKMQ (reference sequence). This CDR3 region has 14 residues. In DNA, the CDR3 is TGTGCCAGCAGCTTAGCTATAGTCCCAGATACGCAGTATTTT. This encodes CASSLAIVPDTQYF.

The chain links TRBV7-9 to TRBJ2-7, with unresolved D. Trimming left V 6 bases short and J 0 bases short, with 12 bases between. CDR1 and CDR2 (germline): SEHNR, FQNEAQ (reference sequence). This CDR3 is built from 14 residues. The CDR3, as DNA: TGTGCCAGCAGTCAGGTAGATCTCTCCTACGAGCAGTACTTC. Translation gives CASSQVDLSYEQYF. The variable domain in full, with the rest retrieved from reference TRBV7-9 and TRBJ2-7, is DTGVSQNPRHKITKRGQNVTFRCDPISEHNRLYWYRQTLGQGPEFLTYFQNEAQLEKSRLLSDRFSAERPKGSFSTLEIQRTEQGDSAMYLCASSQVDLSYEQYFGPGTRLTVT.

The DNA for the CDR3 is TGTGCCAGCAGCCTGGGACGGGACACTGAAGCTTTCTTT. It translates to CASSLGRDTEAFF. The rearrangement uses TRBV5-4 and TRBJ1-1; TRBD1 might be the D (5 bases). Looked up from germline, CDR1 is SGHNT and CDR2 is YYREEE (reference sequence). CDR3 length equals 13 residues. The V gene lost 4 bases and the J gene lost 3 bases, with 10 bases spanning the gap.

The rearrangement joins TRBV5-1 to TRBJ2-2, with unresolved D. The CDR3 length is 13 residues. Trimming cost V 2 bases and J 6 bases, with 8 bases left between them. Germline loops: CDR1 SGHRS, CDR2 YFSETQ. This CDR3 is CASSLDPAGELFF. As DNA, the CDR3 is TGCGCCAGCAGCTTAGATCCGGCCGGGGAGCTGTTTTTT.

The chain is built from TRBV23-1 and TRBJ2-1, with TRBD1 matching over 10 bases. TRBV23-1 counts as an open reading frame of uncertain function. This CDR3 has 15 amino acids. V dropped 1 base and J dropped 7; count of bases not matched to a gene: 4. For the CDR3, the DNA is TGCGCCAGCAGTCAATGGGGGACAGGGGTAAATGAGCAGTTCTTC. It encodes CASSQWGTGVNEQFF.

This clone was counted a single time. The rearrangement uses TRBV19 and TRBJ1-4; TRBD1 might be the D (5 bases). Germline CDR1 reads LNHDA; CDR2 reads SQIVND (reference sequence). There are 15 residues in the CDR3. Trimming removed 5 bases at V and 8 bases at J, with 18 bases between. Here the CDR3 reads CASSPPEPRGEKLFF. CDR3 DNA: TGTGCCAGTAGTCCACCCGAACCAAGGGGAGAAAAACTGTTTTTT.

About this clone itself: Other DNA sequences within the sample encode an identical CDR3. The chain combines TRBV28 with TRBJ2-7; 7 nucleotides match TRBD1. The junction had 2 bases not matched to a gene; V was cut back by 6 bases and J by 0 bases. The germline gives CDR1 MDHEN, CDR2 SYDVKM. The CDR3 consists of 13 residues. The CDR3 here is CASRRTGSYEQYF. The CDR3 DNA sequence: TGTGCCAGCAGGCGGACAGGCTCCTACGAGCAGTACTTC.

V and J are TRBV6-4 and TRBJ1-1; tentatively, D is TRBD1 (6 bases). Trimming stripped 8 bases from V and 0 bases from J, with 13 bases between. The CDR3 sequence is 14 residues long. Germline CDR1 MRHNA, CDR2 SNTAGT. The CDR3 nucleotides read TGTGCCAGCTCTATAGGGGGTCTGAACACTGAAGCTTTCTTT. This codes for CASSIGGLNTEAFF.

The rearrangement joins TRBV2 to TRBJ2-7; D gene ambiguous. The V and J ends lost 7 bases and 3 bases respectively, with 7 bases between them. The germline CDR1 and CDR2 sequences are SNHLY and FYNNEI. This CDR3 has 11 amino acids. CDR3 sequence: CASTPGYEQYF. The CDR3 DNA follows: TGTGCCAGCACCCCAGGCTACGAGCAGTACTTC.

This chain uses TRBV14 with TRBJ2-3; 7 bases map to TRBD1. The V and J ends lost 4 bases and 1 base, in that order; junction bases with no gene match: 14. Germline V CDR1 and CDR2: SGHDN, FVKESK. The CDR3 length is 18 residues. The DNA for the CDR3 is TGTGCCAGCAGCCTACTAACATTCGGGACAGTGGGCACAGATACGCAGTATTTT. Protein product: CASSLLTFGTVGTDTQYF.

The genes are TRBV29-1 and TRBJ2-3; D unclear. Germline V gene data show CDR1 as SQVTM and CDR2 as ANQGSEA. The CDR3 sequence is 12 residues long. The V and J ends lost 2 bases and 1 base respectively, with 4 bases between them. The CDR3 sequence: CSVESGTDTQYF. The CDR3, as DNA: TGCAGCGTTGAAAGCGGCACAGATACGCAGTATTTT.

The chain combines TRBV27 with TRBJ1-1; no clear D. The CDR3 is made up of 14 amino acids. Trimming removed 7 bases at V and 4 bases at J, with 16 bases between. The germline V gene has CDR1 MNHEY and CDR2 SMNVEV (reference sequence). CDR3: CASTFYAGGTEAFF. CDR3 DNA: TGTGCCAGCACCTTTTATGCGGGTGGCACTGAAGCTTTCTTT.

The chain uses TRBV19 and TRBJ1-2, with D unresolved. Trimming removed 3 bases from V and 2 bases from J, with 10 bases in between. Germline CDR1 LNHDA, CDR2 SQIVND (reference sequence). This CDR3 has 14 residues. The CDR3 loop is CASSIPTGNYGYTF. The CDR3 DNA reads TGTGCCAGTAGTATTCCGACGGGAAACTATGGCTACACCTTC. The entire variable domain, with the rest obtained from reference TRBV19 and TRBJ1-2, is as follows: DGGITQSPKYLFRKEGQNVTLSCEQNLNHDAMYWYRQDPGQGLRLIYYSQIVNDFQKGDIAEGYSVSREKKESFPLTVTSAQKNPTAFYLCASSIPTGNYGYTFGSGTRLTVV.

The genes are TRBV19 and TRBJ2-1; D remains ambiguous. Germline CDR1 LNHDA, CDR2 SQIVND (reference sequence). This CDR3 has 13 amino acids. The V end was cut by 1 base, the J end by 5 bases, with 6 bases between. Here the CDR3 reads CASSIAIHNEQFF. CDR3 in DNA: TGTGCCAGTAGTATAGCTATCCACAATGAGCAGTTCTTC.